The clone carrying this T cell receptor (beta chain) occurred a few times. The table came from immunoSEQ multiplex PCR; TCRdb's copy has only in-frame clones and leaves some out. The sample carries roughly 240,000 clones, roughly 86% recorded once. This entry comes from a study of blood T cell repertoires in COVID-19. The CDR3 consists of 16 residues. The ends lost 2 bases at V and 7 bases at J; junction bases unmatched: 7. Germline-derived CDR1 and CDR2 are LGHNA and YSLEER. V usage is TRBV4-3 and J usage is TRBJ1-5, with 11 nucleotides matching TRBD1. This receptor was taken from a woman between 50 and 59 years old who had recovered from COVID-19. The sequenced material came from PBMCs or T cells enriched from blood (not recorded which). CDR3 protein: CASSQTGTGGAQPQHF. In DNA, the CDR3 is TGCGCCAGCAGCCAAACAGGGACAGGGGGTGCCCAGCCCCAGCATTTT.